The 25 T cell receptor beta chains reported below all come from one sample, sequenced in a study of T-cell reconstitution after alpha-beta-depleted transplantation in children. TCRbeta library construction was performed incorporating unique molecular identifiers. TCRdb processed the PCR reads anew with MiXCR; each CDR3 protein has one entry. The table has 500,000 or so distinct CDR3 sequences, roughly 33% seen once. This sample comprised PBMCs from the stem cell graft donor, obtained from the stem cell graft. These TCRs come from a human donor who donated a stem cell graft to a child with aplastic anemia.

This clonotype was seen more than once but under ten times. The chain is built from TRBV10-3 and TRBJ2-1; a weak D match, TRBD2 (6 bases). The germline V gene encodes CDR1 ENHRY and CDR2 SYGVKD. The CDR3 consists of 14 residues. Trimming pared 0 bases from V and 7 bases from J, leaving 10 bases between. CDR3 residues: CAISESGGSNEQFF. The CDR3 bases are TGTGCCATCAGTGAGTCCGGAGGGTCGAATGAGCAGTTCTTC.

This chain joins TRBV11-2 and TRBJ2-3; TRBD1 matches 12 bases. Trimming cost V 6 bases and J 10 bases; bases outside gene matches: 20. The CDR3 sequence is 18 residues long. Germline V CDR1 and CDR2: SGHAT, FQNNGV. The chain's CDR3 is CASSNQGQGANPRSPQYF. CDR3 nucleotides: TGTGCCAGCAGTAACCAGGGACAGGGGGCGAATCCCCGGAGCCCGCAGTATTTT.

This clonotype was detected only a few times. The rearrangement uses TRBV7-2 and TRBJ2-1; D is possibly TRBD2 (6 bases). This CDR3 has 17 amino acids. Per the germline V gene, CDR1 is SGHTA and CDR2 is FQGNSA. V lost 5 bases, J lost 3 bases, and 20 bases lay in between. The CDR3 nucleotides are TGTGCCAGCAGCCCTCAGGGACTGCTACGATTCTACAATGAGCAGTTCTTC. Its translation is CASSPQGLLRFYNEQFF.

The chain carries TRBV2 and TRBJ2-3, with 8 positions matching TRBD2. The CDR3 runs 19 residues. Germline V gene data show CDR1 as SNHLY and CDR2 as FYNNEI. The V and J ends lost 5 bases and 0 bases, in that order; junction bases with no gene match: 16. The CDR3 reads CASSRTLFSGSPSTDTQYF. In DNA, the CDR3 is TGTGCCAGCAGTCGGACCCTATTCAGCGGGAGCCCTAGCACAGATACGCAGTATTTT.

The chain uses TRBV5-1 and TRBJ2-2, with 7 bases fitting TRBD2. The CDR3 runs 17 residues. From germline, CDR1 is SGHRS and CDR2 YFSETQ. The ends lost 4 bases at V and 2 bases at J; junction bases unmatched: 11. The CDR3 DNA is TGCGCCAGCAGCGGGCCCCCGGGCGGGAGTAACACCGGGGAGCTGTTTTTT. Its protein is CASSGPPGGSNTGELFF.

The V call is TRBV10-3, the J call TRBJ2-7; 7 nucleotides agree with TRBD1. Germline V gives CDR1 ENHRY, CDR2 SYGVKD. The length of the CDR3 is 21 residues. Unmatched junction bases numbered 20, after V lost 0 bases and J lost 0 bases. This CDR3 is CAISESSGVSTIQGSSYEQYF. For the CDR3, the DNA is TGTGCCATCAGTGAGTCTTCCGGGGTTTCAACAATACAGGGGTCCTCCTACGAGCAGTACTTC.

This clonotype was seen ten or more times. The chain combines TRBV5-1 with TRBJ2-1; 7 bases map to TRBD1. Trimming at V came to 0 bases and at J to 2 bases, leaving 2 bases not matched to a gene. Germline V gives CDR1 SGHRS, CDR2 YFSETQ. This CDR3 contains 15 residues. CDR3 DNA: TGCGCCAGCAGCTTGGGAGGGGGCACCTACAATGAGCAGTTCTTC. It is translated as CASSLGGGTYNEQFF.

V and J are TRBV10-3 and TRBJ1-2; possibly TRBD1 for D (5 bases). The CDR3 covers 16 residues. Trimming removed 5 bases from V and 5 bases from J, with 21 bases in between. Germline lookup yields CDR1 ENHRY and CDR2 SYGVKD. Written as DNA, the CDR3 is TGTGCCATCAGTCCCAAGTGGGACGTACTAAGTTATGGCTACACCTTC. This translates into CAISPKWDVLSYGYTF.

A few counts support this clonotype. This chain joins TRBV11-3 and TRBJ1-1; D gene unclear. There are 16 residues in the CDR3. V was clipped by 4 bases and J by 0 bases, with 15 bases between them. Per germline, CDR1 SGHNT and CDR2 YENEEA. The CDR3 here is CASSSQRGNMNTEAFF. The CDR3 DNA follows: TGTGCCAGCAGCTCCCAACGGGGAAACATGAACACTGAAGCTTTCTTT.

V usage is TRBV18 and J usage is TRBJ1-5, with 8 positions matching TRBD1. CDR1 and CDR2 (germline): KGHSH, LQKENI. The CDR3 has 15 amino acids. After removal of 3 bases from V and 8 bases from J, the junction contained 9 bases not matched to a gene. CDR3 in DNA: TGTGCCAGCTCACCGGGACAGGACCGTATAGAGCCCCAGCATTTT. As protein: CASSPGQDRIEPQHF.

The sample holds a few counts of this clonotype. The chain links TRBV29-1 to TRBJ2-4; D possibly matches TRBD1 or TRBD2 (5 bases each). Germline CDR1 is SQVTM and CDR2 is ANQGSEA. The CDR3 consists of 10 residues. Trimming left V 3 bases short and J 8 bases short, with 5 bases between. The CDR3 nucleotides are TGCAGCGTTGAGGGGGACATTCAGTACTTC. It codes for CSVEGDIQYF.

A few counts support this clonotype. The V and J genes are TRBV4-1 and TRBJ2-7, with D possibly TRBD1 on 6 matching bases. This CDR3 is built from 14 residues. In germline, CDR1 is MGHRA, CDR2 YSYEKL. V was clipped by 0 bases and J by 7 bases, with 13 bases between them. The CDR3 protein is CASSQDGTGREQYV. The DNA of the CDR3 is TGCGCCAGCAGCCAAGATGGTACAGGGCGTGAGCAGTACGTC.

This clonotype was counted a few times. Here the CDR3 reads CASSLTYRGSEKLFF. Written as DNA, the CDR3 is TGCGCCAGCAGCCTTACTTACAGGGGGAGTGAAAAACTGTTTTTT. The chain recombines TRBV4-3 with TRBJ1-4; 8 positions match TRBD1. Looked up from germline, CDR1 is LGHNA and CDR2 is YSLEER. Losses at the gene ends were 4 bases for V and 7 bases for J; bases not matched to a gene: 8. The CDR3 covers 15 residues.

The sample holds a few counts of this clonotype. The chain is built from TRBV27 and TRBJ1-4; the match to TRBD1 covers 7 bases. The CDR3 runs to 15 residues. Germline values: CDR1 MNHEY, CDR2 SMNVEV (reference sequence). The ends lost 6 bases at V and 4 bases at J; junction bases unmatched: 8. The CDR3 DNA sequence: TGTGCCAGCAGCCCCCAGGACAGGCATAATGAAAAACTGTTTTTT. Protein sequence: CASSPQDRHNEKLFF.

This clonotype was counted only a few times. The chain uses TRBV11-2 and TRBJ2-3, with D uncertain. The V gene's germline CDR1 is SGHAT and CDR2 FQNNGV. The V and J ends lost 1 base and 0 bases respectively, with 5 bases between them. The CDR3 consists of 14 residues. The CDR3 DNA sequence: TGTGCCAGCAGCTTAGTGACTAGCACAGATACGCAGTATTTT. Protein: CASSLVTSTDTQYF.

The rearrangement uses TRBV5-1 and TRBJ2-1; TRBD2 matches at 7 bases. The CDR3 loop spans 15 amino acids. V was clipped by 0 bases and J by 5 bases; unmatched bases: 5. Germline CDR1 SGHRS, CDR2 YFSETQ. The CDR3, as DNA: TGCGCCAGCAGCTTGGTTCTAGCGGAGCACAATGAGCAGTTCTTC. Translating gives CASSLVLAEHNEQFF. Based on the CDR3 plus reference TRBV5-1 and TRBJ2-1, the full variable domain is KAGVTQTPRYLIKTRGQQVTLSCSPISGHRSVSWYQQTPGQGLQFLFEYFSETQRNKGNFPGRFSGRQFSNSRSEMNVSTLELGDSALYLCASSLVLAEHNEQFFGPGTRLTVL.

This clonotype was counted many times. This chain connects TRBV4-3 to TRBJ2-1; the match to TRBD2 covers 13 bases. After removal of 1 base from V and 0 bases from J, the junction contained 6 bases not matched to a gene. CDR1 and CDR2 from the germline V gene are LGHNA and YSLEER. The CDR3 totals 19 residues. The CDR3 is CASSQALGTSGNSYNEQFF. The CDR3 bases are TGCGCCAGCAGCCAAGCCCTCGGGACTAGCGGGAACTCCTACAATGAGCAGTTCTTC.

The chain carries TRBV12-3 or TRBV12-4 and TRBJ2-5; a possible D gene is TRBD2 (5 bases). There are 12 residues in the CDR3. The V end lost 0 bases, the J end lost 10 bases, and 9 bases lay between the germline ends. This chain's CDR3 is CASSLAVGDQYF. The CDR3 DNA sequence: TGTGCCAGCAGTTTAGCGGTGGGAGACCAGTACTTC.

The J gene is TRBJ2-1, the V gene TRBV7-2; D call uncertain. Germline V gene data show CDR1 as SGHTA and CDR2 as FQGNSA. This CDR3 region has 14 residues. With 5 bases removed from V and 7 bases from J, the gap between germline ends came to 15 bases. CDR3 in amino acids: CASSTFPIENEQFF. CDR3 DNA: TGTGCCAGCAGCACGTTCCCTATCGAGAATGAGCAGTTCTTC.

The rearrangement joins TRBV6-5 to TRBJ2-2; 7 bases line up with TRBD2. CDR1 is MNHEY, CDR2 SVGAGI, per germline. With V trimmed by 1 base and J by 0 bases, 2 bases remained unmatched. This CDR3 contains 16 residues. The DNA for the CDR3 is TGTGCCAGCAGTTACTTGCTAGCGGCGAACACCGGGGAGCTGTTTTTT. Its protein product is CASSYLLAANTGELFF.

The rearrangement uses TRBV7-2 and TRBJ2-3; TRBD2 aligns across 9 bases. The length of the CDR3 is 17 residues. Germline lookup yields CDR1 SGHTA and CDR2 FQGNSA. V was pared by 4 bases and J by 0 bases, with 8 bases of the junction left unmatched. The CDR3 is CASSSLTSGASTDTQYF. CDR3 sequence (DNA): TGTGCCAGCAGCTCTTTGACTAGCGGAGCTAGCACAGATACGCAGTATTTT.

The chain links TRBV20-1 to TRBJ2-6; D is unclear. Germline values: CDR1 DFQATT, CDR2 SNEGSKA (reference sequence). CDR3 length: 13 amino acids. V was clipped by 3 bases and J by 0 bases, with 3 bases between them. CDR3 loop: CSASDSGANVLTF. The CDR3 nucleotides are TGCAGTGCTAGTGACTCTGGGGCCAACGTCCTGACTTTC.

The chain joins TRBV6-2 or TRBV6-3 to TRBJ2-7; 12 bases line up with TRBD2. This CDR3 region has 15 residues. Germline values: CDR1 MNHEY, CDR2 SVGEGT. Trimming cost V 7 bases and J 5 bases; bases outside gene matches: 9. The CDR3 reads CASTLSGLAGHEQYF. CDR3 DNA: TGTGCCAGCACTCTATCAGGACTAGCGGGACACGAGCAGTACTTC.

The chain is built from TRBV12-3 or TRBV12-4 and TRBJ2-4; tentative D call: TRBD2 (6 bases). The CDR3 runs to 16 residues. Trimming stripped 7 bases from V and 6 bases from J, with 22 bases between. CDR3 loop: CASTTGFLQGGNIQYF. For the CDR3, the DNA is TGTGCCAGCACAACAGGATTTCTGCAGGGAGGAAACATTCAGTACTTC.

CDR3 in amino acids: CASSLRQGGFTDTQYF. The DNA of the CDR3 is TGTGCCAGCAGTTTACGGCAGGGAGGTTTCACAGATACGCAGTATTTT. V gene TRBV12-3 or TRBV12-4 combines with J gene TRBJ2-3, with a tentative D call TRBD2 (6 bases). The CDR3 is 16 amino acids. V lost 2 bases and J lost 2, with 14 bases in between.